This T cell receptor beta chain was obtained from a study of shared clonotypes between healthy human individuals. Profiled with immunoSEQ multiplex PCR; TCRdb holds only in-frame clones, not every one. The sample includes under 2,500,000 clones, about 94% of them seen just once. Looked up from germline, CDR1 is SGHAT and CDR2 is FQNNGV. This CDR3 spans 15 amino acids. V was shortened by 5 bases and J by 2 bases, with 15 bases between the two germline ends. The chain uses TRBV11-2 and TRBJ2-5, with a weak D call TRBD1 (6 bases). The material sequenced was naive CD4+ T cells sorted from blood. The subset was: CD45RA+ positively selected. The sequence was collected from a man younger than 35 in good health. CDR3 sequence reads: CASSPLLTGQETQYF. The DNA for the CDR3 is TGTGCCAGCAGCCCCCTTTTGACAGGTCAAGAGACCCAGTACTTC.